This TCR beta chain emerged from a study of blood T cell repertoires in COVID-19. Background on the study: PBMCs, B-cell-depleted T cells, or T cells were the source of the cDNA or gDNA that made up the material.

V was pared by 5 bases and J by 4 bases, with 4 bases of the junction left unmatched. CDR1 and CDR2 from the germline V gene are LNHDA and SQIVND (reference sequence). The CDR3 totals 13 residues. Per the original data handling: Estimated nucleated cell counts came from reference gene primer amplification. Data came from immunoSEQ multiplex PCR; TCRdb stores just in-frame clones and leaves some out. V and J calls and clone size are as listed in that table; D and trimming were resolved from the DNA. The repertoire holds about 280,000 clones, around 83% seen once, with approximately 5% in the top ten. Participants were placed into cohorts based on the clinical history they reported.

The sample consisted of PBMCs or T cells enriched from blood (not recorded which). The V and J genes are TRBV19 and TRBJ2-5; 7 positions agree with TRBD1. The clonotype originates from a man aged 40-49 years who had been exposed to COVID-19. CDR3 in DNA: TGTGCCAGTAGTCAGGGGGTGCTAGAGACCCAGTACTTC. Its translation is CASSQGVLETQYF.